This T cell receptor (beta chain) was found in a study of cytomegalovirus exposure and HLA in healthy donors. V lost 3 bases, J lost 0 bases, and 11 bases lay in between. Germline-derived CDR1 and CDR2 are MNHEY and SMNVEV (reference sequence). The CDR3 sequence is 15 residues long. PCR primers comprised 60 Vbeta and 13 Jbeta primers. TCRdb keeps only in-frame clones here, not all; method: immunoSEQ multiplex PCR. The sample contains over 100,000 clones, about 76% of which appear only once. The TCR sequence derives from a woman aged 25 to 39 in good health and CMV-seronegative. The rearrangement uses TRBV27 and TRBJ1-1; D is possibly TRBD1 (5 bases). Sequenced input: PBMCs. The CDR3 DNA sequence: TGTGCCAGCAGTTTGGCAGGGCCTATGAACACTGAAGCTTTCTTT. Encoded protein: CASSLAGPMNTEAFF.